This TCR beta chain was documented in a study of T cell changes during pregnancy in multiple sclerosis. The germline V gene has CDR1 PRHDT and CDR2 FYEKMQ (reference sequence). The ends lost 1 base at V and 8 bases at J; junction bases unmatched: 5. The CDR3 covers 14 residues. Using immunoSEQ multiplex PCR, the repertoire was profiled, and TCRdb retains in-frame clones only, with some absent. The profile covers over 45,000 clones, with about nine tenths appearing a single time and 1.2% taken by the ten largest. The sequence came from a female donor with multiple sclerosis, enrolled in a pregnancy study. The material was CD4+ T cells from peripheral blood mononuclear cells, obtained in the second trimester of pregnancy. The chain recombines TRBV13 with TRBJ2-1; TRBD1 agrees at 7 bases. CDR3 residues: CASSLEQGPHEQFF. The CDR3 coding sequence is TGTGCCAGCAGCTTAGAACAGGGGCCCCATGAGCAGTTCTTC.